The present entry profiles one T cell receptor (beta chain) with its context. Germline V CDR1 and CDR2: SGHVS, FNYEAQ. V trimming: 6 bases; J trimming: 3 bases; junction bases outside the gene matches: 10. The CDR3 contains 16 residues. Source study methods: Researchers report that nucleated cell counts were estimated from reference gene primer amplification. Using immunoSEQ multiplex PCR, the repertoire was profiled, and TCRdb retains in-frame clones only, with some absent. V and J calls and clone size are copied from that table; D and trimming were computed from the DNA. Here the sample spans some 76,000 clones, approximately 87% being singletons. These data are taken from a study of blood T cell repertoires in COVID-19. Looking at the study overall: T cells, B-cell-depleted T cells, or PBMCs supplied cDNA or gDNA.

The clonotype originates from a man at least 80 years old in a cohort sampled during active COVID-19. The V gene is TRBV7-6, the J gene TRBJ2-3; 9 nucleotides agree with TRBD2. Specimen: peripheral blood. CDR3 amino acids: CASSYRAGGLTDTQYF. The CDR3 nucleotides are TGTGCCAGCAGTTACCGAGCGGGGGGCCTTACAGATACGCAGTATTTT.